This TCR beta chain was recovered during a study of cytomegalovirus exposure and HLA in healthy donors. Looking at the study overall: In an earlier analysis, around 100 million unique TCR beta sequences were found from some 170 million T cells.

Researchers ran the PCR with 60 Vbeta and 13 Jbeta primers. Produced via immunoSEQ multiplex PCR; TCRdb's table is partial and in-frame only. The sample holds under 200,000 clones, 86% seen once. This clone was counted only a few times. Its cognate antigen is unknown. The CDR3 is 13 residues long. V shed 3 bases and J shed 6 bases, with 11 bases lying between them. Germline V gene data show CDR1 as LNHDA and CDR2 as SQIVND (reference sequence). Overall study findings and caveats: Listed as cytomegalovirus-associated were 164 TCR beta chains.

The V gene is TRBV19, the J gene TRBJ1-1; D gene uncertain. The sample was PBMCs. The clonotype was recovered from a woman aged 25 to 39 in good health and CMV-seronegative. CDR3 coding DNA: TGTGCCAGTAGTATTAATCCGGGAGCTGAAGCTTTCTTT. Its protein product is CASSINPGAEAFF.